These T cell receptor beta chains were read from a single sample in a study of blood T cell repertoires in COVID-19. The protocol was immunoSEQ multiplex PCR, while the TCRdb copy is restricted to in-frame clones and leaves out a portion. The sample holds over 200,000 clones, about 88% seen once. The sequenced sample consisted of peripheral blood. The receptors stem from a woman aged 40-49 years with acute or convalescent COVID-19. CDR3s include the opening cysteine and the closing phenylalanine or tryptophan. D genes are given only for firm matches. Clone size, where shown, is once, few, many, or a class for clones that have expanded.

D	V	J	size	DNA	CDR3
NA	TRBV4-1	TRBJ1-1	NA	TGCGCCAGCAGCCAAGAGCGGGGAGGGAACACTGAAGCTTTCTTT	CASSQERGGNTEAFF
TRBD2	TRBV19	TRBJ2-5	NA	TGTGCCAGTAGTATAAGAGCGGGGGGGCCTGGAGAGACCCAGTACTTC	CASSIRAGGPGETQYF
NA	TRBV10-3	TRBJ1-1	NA	TGTGCCATCAGTATGAAACAGAACACTGAAGCTTTCTTT	CAISMKQNTEAFF
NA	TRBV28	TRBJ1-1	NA	TGTGCCAGCAGTTCCTCGGACAGTGAAGCTTTCTTT	CASSSSDSEAFF
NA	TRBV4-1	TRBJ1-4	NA	TGCGCCAGCAGCCGATTTGGGCAGGGATTCACTAATGAAAAACTGTTTTTT	CASSRFGQGFTNEKLFF
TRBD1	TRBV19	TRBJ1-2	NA	TGTGCCAGTAGTCCTATAGACAGGGGGCATGGCTACACCTTC	CASSPIDRGHGYTF
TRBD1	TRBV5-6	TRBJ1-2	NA	TGTGCCAGCAGCTTAGACAGGGCGAATGGCTACACCTTC	CASSLDRANGYTF
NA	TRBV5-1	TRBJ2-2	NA	TGCGCCAGCAGCTACAATGAGGGGGTAGGCACCGGGGAGCTGTTTTTT	CASSYNEGVGTGELFF
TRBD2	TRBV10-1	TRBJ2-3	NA	TGCGCCAGCAGCAGCGGGGCAGTAGATACGCAGTATTTT	CASSSGAVDTQYF
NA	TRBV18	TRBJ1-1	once	TGTGCCAGCTCACTACCTATCAGGGACACTGAAGCTTTCTTT	CASSLPIRDTEAFF
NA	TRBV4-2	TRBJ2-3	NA	TGTGCCAGCAGCCAAGATCGAGGGGGGGGCCAAGAAACAGATACGCAGTATTTT	CASSQDRGGGQETDTQYF
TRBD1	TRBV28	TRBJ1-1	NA	TGTGCCAGCAGTGAATTTTCGGACAGGGCCCCTGAAGCTTTCTTT	CASSEFSDRAPEAFF
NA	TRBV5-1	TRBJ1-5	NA	TGCGCCAGCAGCGCGCAAGGGGGTACCAATCAGCCCCAGCATTTT	CASSAQGGTNQPQHF
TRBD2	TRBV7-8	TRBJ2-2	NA	TGTGCCAGCAGCTCTACGTTAGCGGGGGAAGGGACCCGGGAGCTGTTTTTT	CASSSTLAGEGTRELFF
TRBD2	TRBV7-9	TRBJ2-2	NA	TGTGCCAGCACCCCCCCGGGGCGGGGGGGCCGGGGCACCGGGGAGCTGTTTTTT	CASTPPGRGGRGTGELFF
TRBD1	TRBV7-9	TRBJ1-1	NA	TGTGCCAGCAGCTGGACAGGGGCCTTGAACACTGAAGCTTTCTTT	CASSWTGALNTEAFF
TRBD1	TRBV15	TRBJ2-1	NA	TGTGCCACCAGCAGAGGAATGACAGGGTCGATTGAGCAGTTCTTC	CATSRGMTGSIEQFF
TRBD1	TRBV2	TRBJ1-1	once	TGTGCCAGCAGTGATGGGACAGGGGGCTCTGAAGCTTTCTTT	CASSDGTGGSEAFF
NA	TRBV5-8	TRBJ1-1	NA	TGTGCCAGCAGCTTATGGGCCGCGAACACTGAAGCTTTCTTT	CASSLWAANTEAFF
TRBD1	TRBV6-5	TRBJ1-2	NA	TGTGCCAGCAGTTACGGAGTACGGACAGGGGATGGCTACACCTTC	CASSYGVRTGDGYTF
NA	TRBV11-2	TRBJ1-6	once	TGTGCCAGCAGCTTAGACCGGGATTATAATTCACCCCTCCACTTT	CASSLDRDYNSPLHF
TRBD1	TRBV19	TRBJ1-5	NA	TGTGCCAGTAGTACCCAGGGGTCCGGGACAGGGGAGCATTTT	CASSTQGSGTGEHF
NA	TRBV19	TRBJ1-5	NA	TGTGCCAGTAGTATAGTGAGCCAGCCCCAGCATTTT	CASSIVSQPQHF
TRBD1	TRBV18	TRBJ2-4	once	TGTGCCAGCTCACCTAACAGGGGGCTAGCCAAAAACATTCAGTACTTC	CASSPNRGLAKNIQYF
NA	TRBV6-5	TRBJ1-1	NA	TGTGCCAGCAGGCGCAATGAGAACACTGAAGCTTTCTTT	CASRRNENTEAFF
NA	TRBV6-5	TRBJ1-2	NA	TGTGCCAGCAGTCCCGGGGGGGAGGGCTATGGCTACACCTTC	CASSPGGEGYGYTF
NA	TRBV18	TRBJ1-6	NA	TGTGCCAGCTCACCACAGAACCAGACAGGACAACTTCCTTGGGATTCACCCCTCCACTTT	CASSPQNQTGQLPWDSPLHF
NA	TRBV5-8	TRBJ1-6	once	TGTGCCAGCAGCCCGGAAGAGACAGGCTACTATAATTCACCCCTCCACTTT	CASSPEETGYYNSPLHF
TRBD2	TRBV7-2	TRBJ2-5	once	TGTGCCAGCAGCTTAAGCAGCGGGGGGGCCCGGGAGACCCAGTACTTC	CASSLSSGGARETQYF
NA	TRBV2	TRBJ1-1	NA	TGTGCCAGTGGCCGGGGGGGGCGGAACACTGAAGCTTTCTTT	CASGRGGRNTEAFF
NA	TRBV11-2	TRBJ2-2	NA	TGTGCCAGCAGCTTAGGTCTCAGCACCGGGGAGCTGTTTTTT	CASSLGLSTGELFF
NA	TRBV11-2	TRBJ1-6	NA	TGTGCCAGCAGCTTAGAGTATGGAGTCAGTTCACCCCTCCACTTT	CASSLEYGVSSPLHF
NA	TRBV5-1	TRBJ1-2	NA	TGCGCCAGCGCATGGGCGATGAACTATGGCTACACCTTC	CASAWAMNYGYTF
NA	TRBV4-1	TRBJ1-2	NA	TGCGCCAGCAGCCACGGCGGGGGGCAGAACTATGGCTACACCTTC	CASSHGGGQNYGYTF
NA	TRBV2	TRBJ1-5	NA	TGTGCCAGCAGTGAAGCAGGGGGTGGAAAGAGGCCCCAGCATTTT	CASSEAGGGKRPQHF
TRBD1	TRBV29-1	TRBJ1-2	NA	TGCAGCGTTGAAGGAGGGGGCGGTGTAGATGGCTACACCTTC	CSVEGGGGVDGYTF
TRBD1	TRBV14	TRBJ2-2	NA	TGTGCCAGCAGCCAAAATGTAGGGGGCTACACCGGGGAGCTGTTTTTT	CASSQNVGGYTGELFF
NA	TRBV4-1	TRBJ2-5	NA	TGCGCCAGCAGCCAAGATGGGACACGAAGCGAGACCCAGTACTTC	CASSQDGTRSETQYF
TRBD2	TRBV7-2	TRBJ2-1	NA	TGTGCCAGCAGCTGGCCGGGACTACCCGTCTCCTACAATGAGCAGTTCTTC	CASSWPGLPVSYNEQFF
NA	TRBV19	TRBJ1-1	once	TGTGCCAGTAGTCCGGGAGGGGTGATGAACACTGAAGCTTTCTTT	CASSPGGVMNTEAFF
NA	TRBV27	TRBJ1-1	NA	TGTGCCAGCAGTCCGCGGACAGCTCCAATGAACACTGAAGCTTTCTTT	CASSPRTAPMNTEAFF
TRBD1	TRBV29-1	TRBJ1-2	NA	TGCAGCGTTGGGACAGGGGAGGATGGCTACACCTTC	CSVGTGEDGYTF
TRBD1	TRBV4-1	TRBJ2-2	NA	TGCGCCAGCAGCCAAGTTAGACAGGGTAACACCGGGGAGCTGTTTTTT	CASSQVRQGNTGELFF
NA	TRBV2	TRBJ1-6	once	TGTGCCAGCAGTCCTTCCGGGCCCCTCCACTTT	CASSPSGPLHF
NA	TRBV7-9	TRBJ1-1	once	TGTGCCAGCAGCTTCAAAACTGAAGCTTTCTTT	CASSFKTEAFF
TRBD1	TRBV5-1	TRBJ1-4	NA	TGCGCCAGCAGCTACGGACAGGAACTTGCAACTAATGAAAAACTGTTTTTT	CASSYGQELATNEKLFF
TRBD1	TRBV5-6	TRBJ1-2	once	TGTGCCAGCAGCTCAGATTACCGGGACAGAAACTATGGCTACACCTTC	CASSSDYRDRNYGYTF
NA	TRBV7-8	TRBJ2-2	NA	TGTGCCAGCAGCTTATACCCCCGGGGCGGGGAGCTGTTTTTT	CASSLYPRGGELFF
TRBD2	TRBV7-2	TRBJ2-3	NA	TGTGCCAGCAGCCGGAGACTAGCGGAGAGCACAGATACGCAGTATTTT	CASSRRLAESTDTQYF
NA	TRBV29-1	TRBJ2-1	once	TGCAGCGTTGTAATCGGCTCGGGTGAGCAGTTCTTC	CSVVIGSGEQFF
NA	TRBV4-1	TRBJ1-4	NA	TGCGCCAGCAGCCAGGGTAGGACAGCAACTAATGAAAAACTGTTTTTT	CASSQGRTATNEKLFF
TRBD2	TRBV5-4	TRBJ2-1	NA	TGTGCCAGCAGCTTGGGAGCGGGGGGGGATAATGAGCAGTTCTTC	CASSLGAGGDNEQFF
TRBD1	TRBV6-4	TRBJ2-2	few	TGTGCCAGCAGTGACTCTGGACAGGGTATCGGGGAGCTGTTTTTT	CASSDSGQGIGELFF
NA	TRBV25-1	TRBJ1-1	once	TGTGCCAGCAGTGAATCGCCGTTTCGGAGCACTGAAGCTTTCTTT	CASSESPFRSTEAFF
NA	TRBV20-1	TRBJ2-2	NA	TGCAGTGCTAGTGGCTCGGGGGACGGGGAGCTGTTTTTT	CSASGSGDGELFF
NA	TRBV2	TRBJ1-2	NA	TGTGCCAGCAGTGTCCAGGGGCAGGGAGGCTACACCTTC	CASSVQGQGGYTF
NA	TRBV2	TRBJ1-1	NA	TGTGCCAGCAGTGAAAAGTACTTGAACACTGAAGCTTTCTTT	CASSEKYLNTEAFF
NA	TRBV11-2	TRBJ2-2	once	TGTGCCAGCAGCGGGACTTCTAGGGGCGGGGAGCTGTTTTTT	CASSGTSRGGELFF
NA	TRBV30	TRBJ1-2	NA	TGTGCCTGGAGTGACATAAGGGGAAAGTCGGGCTACACCTTC	CAWSDIRGKSGYTF
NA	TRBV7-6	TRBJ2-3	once	TGTGCCAGCAGCCCCCCCGCAGGGTGGGTCGCAGATACGCAGTATTTT	CASSPPAGWVADTQYF